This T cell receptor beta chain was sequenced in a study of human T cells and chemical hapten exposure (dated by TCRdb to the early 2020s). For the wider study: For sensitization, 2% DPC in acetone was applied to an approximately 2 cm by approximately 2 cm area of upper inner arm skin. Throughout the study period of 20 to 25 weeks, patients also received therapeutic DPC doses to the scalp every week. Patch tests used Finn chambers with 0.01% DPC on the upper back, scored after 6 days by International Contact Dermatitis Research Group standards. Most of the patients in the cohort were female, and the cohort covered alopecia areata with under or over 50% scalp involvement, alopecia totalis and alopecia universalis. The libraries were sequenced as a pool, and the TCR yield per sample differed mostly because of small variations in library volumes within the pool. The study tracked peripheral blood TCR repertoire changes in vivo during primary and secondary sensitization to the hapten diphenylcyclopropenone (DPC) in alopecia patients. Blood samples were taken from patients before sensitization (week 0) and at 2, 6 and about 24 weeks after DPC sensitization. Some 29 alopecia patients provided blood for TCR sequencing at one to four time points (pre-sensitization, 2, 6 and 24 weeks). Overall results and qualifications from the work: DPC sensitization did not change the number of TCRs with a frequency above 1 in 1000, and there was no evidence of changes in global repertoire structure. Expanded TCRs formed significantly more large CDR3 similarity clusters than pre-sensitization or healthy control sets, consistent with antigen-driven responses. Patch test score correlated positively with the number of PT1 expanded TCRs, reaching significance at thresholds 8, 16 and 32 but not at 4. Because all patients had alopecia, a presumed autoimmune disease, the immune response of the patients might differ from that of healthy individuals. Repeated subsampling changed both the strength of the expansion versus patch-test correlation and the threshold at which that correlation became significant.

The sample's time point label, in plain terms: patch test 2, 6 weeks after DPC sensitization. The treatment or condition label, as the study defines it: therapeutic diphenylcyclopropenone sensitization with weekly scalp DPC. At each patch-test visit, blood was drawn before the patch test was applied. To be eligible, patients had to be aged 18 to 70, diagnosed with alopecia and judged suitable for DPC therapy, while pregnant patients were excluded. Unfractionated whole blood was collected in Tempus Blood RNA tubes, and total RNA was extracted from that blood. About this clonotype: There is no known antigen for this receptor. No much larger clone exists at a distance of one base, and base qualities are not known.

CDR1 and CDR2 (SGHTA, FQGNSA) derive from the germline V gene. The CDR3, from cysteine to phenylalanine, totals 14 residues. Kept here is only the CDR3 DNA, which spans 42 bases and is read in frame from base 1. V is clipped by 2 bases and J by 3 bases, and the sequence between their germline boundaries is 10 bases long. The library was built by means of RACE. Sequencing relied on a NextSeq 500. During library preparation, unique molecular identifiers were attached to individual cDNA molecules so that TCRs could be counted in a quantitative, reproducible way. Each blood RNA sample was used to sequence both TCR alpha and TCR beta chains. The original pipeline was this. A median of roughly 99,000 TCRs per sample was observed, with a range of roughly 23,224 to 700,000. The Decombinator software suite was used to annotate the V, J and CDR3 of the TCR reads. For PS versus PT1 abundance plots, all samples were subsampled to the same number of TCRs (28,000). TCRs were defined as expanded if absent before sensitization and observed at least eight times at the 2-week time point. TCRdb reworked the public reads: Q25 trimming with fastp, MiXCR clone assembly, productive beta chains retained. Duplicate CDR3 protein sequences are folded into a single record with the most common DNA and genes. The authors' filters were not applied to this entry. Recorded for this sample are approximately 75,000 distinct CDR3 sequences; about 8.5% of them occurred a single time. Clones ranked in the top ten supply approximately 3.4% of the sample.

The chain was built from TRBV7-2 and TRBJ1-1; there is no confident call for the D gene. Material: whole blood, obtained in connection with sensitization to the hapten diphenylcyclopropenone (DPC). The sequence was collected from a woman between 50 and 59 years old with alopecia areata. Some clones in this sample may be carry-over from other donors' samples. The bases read TGTGCCAGCAGCTTATCTTCGAAGGACACTGAAGCTTTCTTT. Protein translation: CASSLSSKDTEAFF.